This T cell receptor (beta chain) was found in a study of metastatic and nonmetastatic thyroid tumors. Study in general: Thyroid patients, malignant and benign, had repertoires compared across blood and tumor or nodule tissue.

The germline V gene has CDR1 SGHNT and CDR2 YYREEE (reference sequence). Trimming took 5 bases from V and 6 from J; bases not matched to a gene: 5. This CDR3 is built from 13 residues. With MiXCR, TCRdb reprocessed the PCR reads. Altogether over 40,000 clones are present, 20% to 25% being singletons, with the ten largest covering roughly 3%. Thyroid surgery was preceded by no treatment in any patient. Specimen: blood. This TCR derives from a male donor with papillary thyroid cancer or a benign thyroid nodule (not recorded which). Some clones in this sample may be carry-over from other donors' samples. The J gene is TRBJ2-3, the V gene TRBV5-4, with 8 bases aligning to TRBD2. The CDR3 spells CASSKAGEDTQYF. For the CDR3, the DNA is TGTGCCAGCAGTAAAGCGGGAGAGGATACGCAGTATTTT.